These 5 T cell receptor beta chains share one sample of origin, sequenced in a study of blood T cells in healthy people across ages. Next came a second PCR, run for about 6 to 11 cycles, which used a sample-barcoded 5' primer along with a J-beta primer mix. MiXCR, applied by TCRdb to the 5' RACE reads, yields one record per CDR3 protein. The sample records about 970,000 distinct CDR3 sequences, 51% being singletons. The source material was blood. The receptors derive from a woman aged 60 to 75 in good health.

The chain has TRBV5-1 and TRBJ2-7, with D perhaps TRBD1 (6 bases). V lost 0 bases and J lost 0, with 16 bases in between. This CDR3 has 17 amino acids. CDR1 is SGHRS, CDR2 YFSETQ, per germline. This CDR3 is CASSLGFQGSRSYEQYF. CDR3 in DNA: TGCGCCAGCAGCTTGGGCTTTCAGGGGTCGCGCTCCTACGAGCAGTACTTC.

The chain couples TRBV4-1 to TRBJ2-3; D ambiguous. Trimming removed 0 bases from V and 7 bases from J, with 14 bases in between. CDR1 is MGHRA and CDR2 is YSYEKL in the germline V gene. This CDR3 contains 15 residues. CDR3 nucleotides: TGCGCCAGCAGCCAAGACGCGGCGGTCGTGAATACGCAGTATTTT. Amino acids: CASSQDAAVVNTQYF.

The CDR3 region is CASNKGQFQPQHF. In DNA, the CDR3 is TGTGCCAGCAACAAAGGACAGTTTCAGCCCCAGCATTTT. V usage is TRBV28 and J usage is TRBJ1-5; weak D call: TRBD1 (6 bases). From germline, CDR1 is MDHEN and CDR2 SYDVKM. V lost 7 bases, J lost 6 bases, and 13 bases lay in between. The CDR3 has 13 amino acids.

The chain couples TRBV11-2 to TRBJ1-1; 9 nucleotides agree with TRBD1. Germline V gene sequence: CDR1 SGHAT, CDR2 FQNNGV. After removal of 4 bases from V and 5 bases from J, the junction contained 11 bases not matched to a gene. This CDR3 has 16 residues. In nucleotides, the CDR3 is TGTGCCAGCAGCTCCTCACACAGGGGGCAGAGAACTGAAGCTTTCTTT. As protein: CASSSSHRGQRTEAFF.

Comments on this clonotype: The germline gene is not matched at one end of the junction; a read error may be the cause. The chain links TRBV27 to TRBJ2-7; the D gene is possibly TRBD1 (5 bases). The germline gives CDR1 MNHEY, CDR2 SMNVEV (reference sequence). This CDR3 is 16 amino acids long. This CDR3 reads CACSSSQGPKTYEQYF. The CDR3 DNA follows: TGTGCCTGCAGTTCCTCCCAGGGCCCGAAAACCTACGAGCAGTACTTC.